Shown below are 20 T cell receptor beta chains from a single sample sequenced in a study of shared clonotypes between healthy human individuals. The data were produced by immunoSEQ multiplex PCR, yet TCRdb's version contains in-frame clones alone and is incomplete. This table holds approximately 2,300,000 clones, 80% to 95% found once. Sample: naive CD4+ T cells from PBMCs. Subset defined: CD45RA+ positively selected. These receptors all stem from a man younger than 35 in good health. Some clones in this sample may be carry-over from other donors' samples.

V gene TRBV6-1 combines with J gene TRBJ2-1; TRBD1 might be the D (5 bases). The germline V gene has CDR1 MNHNS and CDR2 SASEGT. The CDR3 is 15 amino acids. Trimming took off 8 bases at V and 4 bases at J, with 18 bases between the two ends. The CDR3 DNA reads TGTGCCAGCGGACAAGACAGCGCTCTTTACAATGAGCAGTTCTTC. It encodes CASGQDSALYNEQFF.

The rearrangement joins TRBV18 to TRBJ2-1, with 13 bases identical to TRBD2. In germline, CDR1 is KGHSH, CDR2 LQKENI. This CDR3 is built from 16 residues. Unmatched junction bases numbered 5, after V lost 3 bases and J lost 6 bases. Here the CDR3 reads CASSPPTSGRFNEQFF. CDR3 DNA sequence: TGTGCCAGCTCACCCCCGACTAGCGGGAGGTTCAATGAGCAGTTCTTC.

This sequence joins TRBV5-6 and TRBJ1-1, with a tentative D call TRBD1 (6 bases). Germline V gene data show CDR1 as SGHDT and CDR2 as YYEEEE. The CDR3 runs 13 residues. The V end was cut by 4 bases, the J end by 7 bases, with 14 bases between. The CDR3 loop is CASSTDRLSEAFF. The CDR3 coding sequence is TGTGCCAGCAGCACTGACAGGTTGAGTGAAGCTTTCTTT.

This rearrangement joins TRBV18 to TRBJ1-1; D might be TRBD1 (5 bases). Trimming cost V 3 bases and J 3 bases, with 14 bases left between them. Germline CDR1 reads KGHSH; CDR2 reads LQKENI. The CDR3 has 15 residues. CDR3 in DNA: TGTGCCAGCTCACCGACGTACGGCAGGGACACTGAAGCTTTCTTT. This sequence encodes CASSPTYGRDTEAFF.

V is TRBV28 and J is TRBJ1-1, with D perhaps TRBD1 (6 bases). The CDR3 is 15 amino acids. Trimming pared 8 bases from V and 6 bases from J, leaving 22 bases between. Germline V CDR1 and CDR2: MDHEN, SYDVKM. This chain's CDR3 is CASGLLTGAGSEAFF. In DNA, the CDR3 is TGTGCCAGCGGACTTTTGACAGGAGCGGGCTCTGAAGCTTTCTTT. The variable domain in full, with the rest retrieved from reference TRBV28 and TRBJ1-1, is DVKVTQSSRYLVKRTGEKVFLECVQDMDHENMFWYRQDPGLGLRLIYFSYDVKMKEKGDIPEGYSVSREKKERFSLILESASTNQTSMYLCASGLLTGAGSEAFFGQGTRLTVV.

The chain is built from TRBV27 and TRBJ2-7, with D possibly matching TRBD2 (6 bases). CDR3 length: 15 amino acids. V lost 5 bases and J 0 bases, leaving 14 bases between the germline ends. Germline V gene data show CDR1 as MNHEY and CDR2 as SMNVEV (reference sequence). The CDR3 spells CASSRKRASSYEQYF. DNA of the CDR3: TGTGCCAGCAGTAGGAAGCGGGCGAGCTCCTACGAGCAGTACTTC.

The chain is built from TRBV5-1 and TRBJ1-1, with 8 nucleotides matching TRBD1. J lost 1 base, V lost 4 bases, and 9 bases had no gene match. CDR3 size: 16 residues. Germline V gene sequence: CDR1 SGHRS, CDR2 YFSETQ. For the CDR3, the DNA is TGCGCCAGCAGCCGTAGCCAGGGGGCAGGGAACACTGAAGCTTTCTTT. It yields the protein CASSRSQGAGNTEAFF.

J is TRBJ2-7 and V is TRBV7-9; 8 bases are shared with TRBD2. CDR1 and CDR2 (germline): SEHNR, FQNEAQ (reference sequence). CDR3 length equals 14 residues. V was pared by 5 bases and J by 7 bases, with 10 bases of the junction left unmatched. Here the CDR3 DNA reads TGTGCCAGCAGCCCTAGTAGACTAGCGAGGGAGCAGTACTTC. This gives the protein CASSPSRLAREQYF.

The chain combines TRBV4-1 with TRBJ1-2; D gene unclear. The V end was cut by 0 bases, the J end by 2 bases, with 10 bases between. CDR3 size: 15 residues. Per the germline V gene, CDR1 is MGHRA and CDR2 is YSYEKL. CDR3: CASSQEWHRNYGYTF. The CDR3 nucleotides read TGCGCCAGCAGCCAAGAGTGGCATCGAAACTATGGCTACACCTTC.

The chain uses TRBV28 and TRBJ1-2; possible D gene TRBD1, 5 bases. This CDR3 contains 11 residues. CDR1 and CDR2 from the germline V gene are MDHEN and SYDVKM. The V end lost 6 bases, the J end lost 4 bases, and 6 bases lay between the germline ends. The CDR3, as DNA: TGTGCCAGCAGAGGGGCCTATGGCTACACCTTC. This codes for CASRGAYGYTF.

The V gene is TRBV28, the J gene TRBJ1-1, with 9 nucleotides matching TRBD1. Germline lookup yields CDR1 MDHEN and CDR2 SYDVKM. The CDR3 has 16 amino acids. J lost 1 base, V lost 4 bases, and 7 bases had no gene match. The CDR3 DNA reads as TGTGCCAGCAGTTGGCCGGGACAGGGTTGGAACACTGAAGCTTTCTTT. The encoded protein is CASSWPGQGWNTEAFF.

This sequence joins TRBV5-1 and TRBJ2-1; 7 bases match TRBD1. The CDR3 consists of 16 residues. CDR1 is SGHRS and CDR2 is YFSETQ in the germline V gene. V was clipped by 4 bases and J by 2 bases; unmatched bases: 9. The CDR3 bases are TGCGCCAGCAGCCTGGACCGGGACAGTCCCTACAATGAGCAGTTCTTC. It is translated as CASSLDRDSPYNEQFF.

This clone was seen a few times. The chain combines TRBV30 with TRBJ1-2; 7 positions match TRBD1. The CDR3 sequence is 11 residues long. The V gene's germline CDR1 is GTSNPN and CDR2 SVGIG (reference sequence). With V trimmed by 1 base and J by 10 bases, 3 bases remained unmatched. CDR3 in DNA: TGTGCCTGGAGTGAAGACAGGGCCTACACCTTC. This codes for CAWSEDRAYTF.

This chain links TRBV6-6 with TRBJ2-1; 9 positions match TRBD2. The CDR3 length is 16 residues. The V gene's germline CDR1 is MNHNY and CDR2 SVGAGI (reference sequence). V was pared by 5 bases and J by 7 bases, with 12 bases of the junction left unmatched. CDR3 amino acids: CASSTGGLAGMNEQFF. CDR3 DNA: TGTGCCAGCAGTACCGGAGGGCTAGCGGGGATGAATGAGCAGTTCTTC.

This chain joins TRBV2 and TRBJ2-3, with D possibly TRBD1 on 5 matching bases. The germline V gene encodes CDR1 SNHLY and CDR2 FYNNEI. V was pared by 0 bases and J by 3 bases, with 7 bases between. The CDR3 runs to 14 residues. DNA of the CDR3: TGTGCCAGCAGTGAAGCAGGGGTAACAGATACGCAGTATTTT. Translating it yields CASSEAGVTDTQYF.

The chain links TRBV28 to TRBJ2-7, with unresolved D. Trimming pared 10 bases from V and 0 bases from J, leaving 10 bases between. Per the germline V gene, CDR1 is MDHEN and CDR2 is SYDVKM. The CDR3 is 12 residues long. The DNA for the CDR3 is TGTGCCACGGGCCCCAGCTCCTACGAGCAGTACTTC. Protein sequence: CATGPSSYEQYF.

This clone was found once. The rearrangement links TRBV4-1 to TRBJ1-4; 12 nucleotides match TRBD1. J lost 10 bases, V lost 0 bases, and 6 bases had no gene match. The germline V gene has CDR1 MGHRA and CDR2 YSYEKL. The CDR3 length is 16 residues. CDR3 sequence: CASSQDLGQGAIKLFF. CDR3 bases: TGCGCCAGCAGCCAAGATCTGGGACAGGGGGCAATAAAACTGTTTTTT.

The chain joins TRBV10-3 to TRBJ1-3; D call uncertain. This CDR3 has 15 amino acids. CDR1 is ENHRY, CDR2 SYGVKD, per germline. Trimming stripped 2 bases from V and 2 bases from J, with 10 bases between. CDR3 sequence reads: CAISEPPGTGNTIYF. The CDR3, as DNA: TGTGCCATCAGTGAGCCCCCGGGGACTGGAAACACCATATATTTT.

The rearrangement uses TRBV5-6 and TRBJ2-1; 11 bases match TRBD2. CDR3 length equals 16 residues. V dropped 4 bases and J dropped 9; count of bases not matched to a gene: 12. Looked up from germline, CDR1 is SGHDT and CDR2 is YYEEEE. The CDR3, as DNA: TGTGCCAGCAGCCGATTAGCGGGAGGGCCTATGAGTGAGCAGTTCTTC. It translates to CASSRLAGGPMSEQFF.

This chain connects TRBV2 to TRBJ1-5, with D possibly matching TRBD1 (6 bases). The CDR3 contains 15 residues. In germline, CDR1 is SNHLY, CDR2 FYNNEI. Trimming left V 4 bases short and J 5 bases short, with 15 bases between. CDR3 protein: CASSGDTRGYQPQHF. CDR3 nucleotide sequence: TGTGCCAGCAGTGGGGACACCCGCGGGTATCAGCCCCAGCATTTT.